This T cell receptor (beta chain) was obtained from a study of T cell responses to AZD1222 COVID-19 vaccine. As for the study in general: Combined were second doses at about 4 or about 12 weeks. Findings and limits, study-wide: Spike-specific TCR repertoires showed rising breadth and depth after two AZD1222 doses. Regions 160-218 and 743-854 dominated among vaccine-associated CD4 TCRs spanning spike.

The CDR3 consists of 14 residues. Trimming took off 2 bases at V and 1 base at J, with 8 bases between the two ends. In germline, CDR1 is LNHNV, CDR2 YYDKDF (reference sequence). The sample holds one count of this clone. Its antigen is as yet unknown. Profiling relied on immunoSEQ multiplex PCR, and the TCRdb table lists in-frame clones only, not all of them. The table shows about 100,000 clones, with around 90% occurring only once. The sample here was peripheral blood, taken on day 0 of AZD1222 vaccination. The chain carries TRBV15 and TRBJ1-1; unclear D gene. The sequence came from an adult in good health. CDR3 nucleotides: TGTGCCACCAGCAGAAACTTGTGGAACACTGAAGCTTTCTTT. This sequence encodes CATSRNLWNTEAFF.